This TCR beta chain is from a study of tissue T cells after allogeneic stem cell transplantation. Study as a whole: Tissue samples with histologically apparent lymphocytes on H&E review were prioritized for sequencing. Whole-study findings and limits: Across patients, clones rarely overlapped, yet motif clusters were shared tissue-specifically. In patients and mice, blood and spleen missed much of tissue repertoire. Anatomically similar tissues had similar TCR repertoires within each patient.

Steroid-refractory graft-versus-host disease after allogeneic hematopoietic cell transplant qualified adults for prospective research-autopsy enrollment. Trimming took off 0 bases at V and 5 bases at J, with 8 bases between the two ends. This CDR3 is 14 amino acids long. Per the germline V gene, CDR1 is WNHNN and CDR2 is SYGVQD (reference sequence). Generated by immunoSEQ multiplex PCR, the TCRdb table keeps only in-frame clones and is missing some. This sample carries roughly 1,700 clones, around 76% of them seen once, and the ten largest clones take over 7.5%. Notes on this clone: Its antigen is unidentified.

The material was stomach tissue, obtained at autopsy. This chain connects TRBV10-1 to TRBJ2-1, with D possibly called TRBD1 or TRBD2 (6 bases each). This TCR derives from a male patient older than 55 with steroid-refractory graft-versus-host disease after an allogeneic stem cell transplant. The graft donor may have given rise to some T cells. CDR3: CASSESGGDNEQFF. The CDR3 coding sequence is TGCGCCAGCAGTGAGTCGGGGGGCGACAATGAGCAGTTCTTC.